The 32 T cell receptor beta chains in this list originate from one sample, sequenced in a study of T-cell memory formation after mild COVID-19. One entry per CDR3 protein, called by TCRdb with MiXCR from the 5' RACE reads. The table records 120,000 or so distinct CDR3 sequences, about 6% of them present only once. Sequenced material: PBMCs or a T cell subset sorted from them (not recorded which). These receptors all come from an adult woman who had mild COVID-19 (a few samples of this study predate the infection). Cell type and time point are not known.

This clonotype was counted at least ten times. The chain uses TRBV29-1 and TRBJ2-7; 8 positions match TRBD1. CDR1 is SQVTM, CDR2 ANQGSEA, per germline. Trimming at V came to 5 bases and at J to 6 bases, leaving 6 bases not matched to a gene. The CDR3 consists of 12 residues. The CDR3 reads CSVYIGQGEQYF. DNA of the CDR3: TGCAGCGTTTACATCGGACAGGGCGAGCAGTACTTC.

The V call is TRBV29-1, the J call TRBJ2-7; D is unresolved. Germline V gene data show CDR1 as SQVTM and CDR2 as ANQGSEA. The ends were cut back, 4 bases at V and 3 bases at J, with 13 bases in the middle. The CDR3 sequence is 13 residues long. CDR3 protein: CSVGDTPYYEQYF. The CDR3 DNA sequence: TGCAGCGTTGGCGACACGCCTTACTACGAGCAGTACTTC.

This clonotype was found a few times. The chain joins TRBV7-8 to TRBJ1-6; D might be TRBD1 (6 bases). This CDR3 contains 14 residues. Germline V gene data show CDR1 as SGHVS and CDR2 as FQNEAQ. V was trimmed by 1 base and J by 7 bases, leaving 8 bases between them. The CDR3 reads CASSLVTGNSPLHF. The CDR3 region has the DNA TGTGCCAGCAGCTTAGTGACAGGAAATTCACCCCTCCACTTT.

The rearrangement uses TRBV7-2 and TRBJ2-3; 7 nucleotides line up with TRBD1. Per germline, CDR1 SGHTA and CDR2 FQGNSA. Trimming took 7 bases from V and 6 from J; bases not matched to a gene: 10. The CDR3 is 14 amino acids. Here the CDR3 reads CASKRQGVSDTQYF. The CDR3 coding sequence is TGTGCCAGCAAGCGGCAGGGGGTATCGGATACGCAGTATTTT.

In its sample, this clonotype was seen a few times. The J gene is TRBJ1-5, the V gene TRBV5-1, with TRBD1 matching over 9 bases. V lost 7 bases and J lost 8; bases outside the gene matches: 7. The CDR3 loop spans 13 amino acids. Germline CDR1 reads SGHRS; CDR2 reads YFSETQ. This CDR3 reads CASRTGAGKPQHF. DNA for the CDR3: TGCGCCAGCCGGACAGGGGCCGGTAAGCCCCAGCATTTT. Complete variable domain (other parts from reference TRBV5-1 and TRBJ1-5): KAGVTQTPRYLIKTRGQQVTLSCSPISGHRSVSWYQQTPGQGLQFLFEYFSETQRNKGNFPGRFSGRQFSNSRSEMNVSTLELGDSALYLCASRTGAGKPQHFGDGTRLSIL.

This clonotype was counted a few times. The rearrangement joins TRBV24-1 to TRBJ1-3, with D unclear. The V and J ends lost 5 bases and 0 bases respectively, with 10 bases between them. The germline V gene encodes CDR1 KGHDR and CDR2 SFDVKD. The CDR3 consists of 15 residues. In DNA, the CDR3 is TGTGCCACCAGTGGTGACGGTGTCTCTGGAAACACCATATATTTT. It encodes CATSGDGVSGNTIYF.

This clonotype occurred many times. The V and J genes are TRBV7-9 and TRBJ2-7; the match to TRBD1 covers 8 bases. CDR3 length equals 16 residues. V lost 4 bases, J lost 0 bases, and 8 bases stayed unmatched. Germline CDR1 is SEHNR and CDR2 is FQNEAQ (reference sequence). This CDR3 is CASSSRRDRSSYEQYF. For the CDR3, the DNA is TGTGCCAGCAGCTCGAGACGGGACAGGAGCTCCTACGAGCAGTACTTC.

This clonotype was seen ten or more times. The V gene is TRBV7-8, the J gene TRBJ1-6, with TRBD1 as a possible D gene (5 bases). V shed 4 bases and J shed 6 bases, with 13 bases lying between them. Germline loops: CDR1 SGHVS, CDR2 FQNEAQ. There are 15 residues in the CDR3. Written as DNA, the CDR3 is TGTGCCAGCAGCTCGACAGTACGGGGTAATTCACCCCTCCACTTT. Its protein product is CASSSTVRGNSPLHF.

The chain links TRBV12-3 or TRBV12-4 to TRBJ2-5; TRBD1 agrees at 8 bases. The CDR3 is 14 amino acids. V shed 5 bases, J shed 7 bases, and the junction held 9 bases outside the gene matches. This chain's CDR3 is CASSRDRSGATQYF. The CDR3 DNA reads TGTGCCAGCAGTCGGGACAGGTCGGGGGCGACCCAGTACTTC.

This clonotype occurred many times. The chain couples TRBV4-2 to TRBJ2-1; possible D gene TRBD2, 6 bases. The germline V and J ends were trimmed by 3 bases and 1 base, with 13 bases remaining between them. The CDR3 runs to 16 residues. Germline assignment: CDR1 LGHNA and CDR2 YNFKEQ. The CDR3 here is CASSQTGAPSYNEQFF. DNA of the CDR3: TGTGCCAGCAGCCAGACGGGAGCCCCTTCCTACAATGAGCAGTTCTTC.

J is TRBJ2-7 and V is TRBV7-2; D gene uncertain. CDR1 is SGHTA, CDR2 FQGNSA, per germline. Trimming shortened V by 2 bases and J by 3 bases, and 11 bases separated the two germline ends. The CDR3 is 14 amino acids. The CDR3 loop reads CASSLSRQLYEQYF. CDR3 nucleotides: TGTGCCAGCAGCTTATCTCGACAACTCTACGAGCAGTACTTC.

This clonotype was seen only a few times. The chain carries TRBV7-7 and TRBJ2-3; D call uncertain. This CDR3 has 15 amino acids. The germline V gene has CDR1 SSHAT and CDR2 FNYEAQ (reference sequence). Trimming pared 1 base from V and 3 bases from J, leaving 11 bases between. This CDR3 reads CASSLGFGRTDTQYF. The CDR3 DNA sequence: TGTGCCAGCAGCTTAGGTTTCGGCAGAACAGATACGCAGTATTTT. The full variable domain, with the rest looked up from reference TRBV7-7 and TRBJ2-3, is GAGVSQSPRYKVTKRGQDVTLRCDPISSHATLYWYQQALGQGPEFLTYFNYEAQPDKSGLPSDRFSAERPEGSISTLTIQRTEQRDSAMYRCASSLGFGRTDTQYFGPGTRLTVL.

The rearrangement uses TRBV29-1 and TRBJ2-5; TRBD2 might be the D (6 bases). V was cut by 7 bases and J by 4 bases, with 13 bases left in between. Germline V gene sequence: CDR1 SQVTM, CDR2 ANQGSEA. CDR3 length: 12 amino acids. The CDR3 loop reads CSAGRGRETQYF. The CDR3 DNA reads as TGCAGCGCCGGGCGGGGTAGAGAGACCCAGTACTTC.

The chain couples TRBV6-1 to TRBJ2-7; the D is unclear. V lost 3 bases and J lost 1, with 10 bases in between. Germline-derived CDR1 and CDR2 are MNHNS and SASEGT. This CDR3 region has 14 residues. This CDR3 is CASSEVAASYEQYF. CDR3 nucleotide sequence: TGTGCCAGCAGTGAGGTAGCAGCATCCTACGAGCAGTACTTC.

This chain connects TRBV2 to TRBJ2-3; perhaps TRBD1 as D (6 bases). Germline V gives CDR1 SNHLY, CDR2 FYNNEI. Deletions cut 4 bases from V and 2 bases from J, with 10 bases between. The CDR3 is made up of 14 amino acids. The CDR3 nucleotides read TGTGCCAGCAGTGTGAAGGGGGACACAGATACGCAGTATTTT. It codes for CASSVKGDTDTQYF.

The rearrangement uses TRBV19 and TRBJ1-2; the match to TRBD1 covers 9 bases. The germline V gene encodes CDR1 LNHDA and CDR2 SQIVND (reference sequence). CDR3 length: 13 amino acids. Trimming cost V 4 bases and J 6 bases; bases outside gene matches: 3. CDR3 region: CASSRTGENGYTF. CDR3 DNA sequence: TGTGCCAGTAGTAGGACAGGGGAGAATGGCTACACCTTC.

The J gene is TRBJ2-2, the V gene TRBV7-3; no firm D call. V lost 1 base and J 1 base, leaving 7 bases between the germline ends. There are 15 residues in the CDR3. CDR1 is SGHTA and CDR2 is FQGTGA in the germline V gene. The CDR3 DNA sequence: TGTGCCAGCAGCTTAAGTTGGGGGAACACCGGGGAGCTGTTTTTT. Translating gives CASSLSWGNTGELFF.

In its sample, this clonotype was seen many times. V and J are TRBV20-1 and TRBJ2-1, with 13 bases lining up with TRBD2. Germline CDR1 DFQATT, CDR2 SNEGSKA (reference sequence). This CDR3 has 14 amino acids. V lost 6 bases and J lost 9; bases outside the gene matches: 8. The CDR3 loop reads CSAPGLAGVGEQFF. As DNA, the CDR3 is TGCAGTGCGCCAGGACTAGCGGGAGTCGGTGAGCAGTTCTTC.

This clonotype was seen repeatedly, ten times or more. The CDR3 DNA reads TGTGCCAGCAGCCAAGGTTTCGGGCGGGGCTTAAATGAAAAACTGTTTTTT. Its translation: CASSQGFGRGLNEKLFF. This chain links TRBV14 with TRBJ1-4; weak D call: TRBD1 (5 bases). Per the germline V gene, CDR1 is SGHDN and CDR2 is FVKESK. The CDR3 extends over 17 amino acids. V shed 1 base and J shed 5 bases, with 17 bases lying between them.

The chain carries TRBV20-1 and TRBJ2-1; a weak D match, TRBD1 (6 bases). The CDR3 has 16 residues. Germline CDR1 and CDR2: DFQATT and SNEGSKA (reference sequence). V shed 0 bases and J shed 0 bases, with 12 bases lying between them. CDR3 nucleotide sequence: TGCAGTGCTAGAGATTTTACAGGGAGCTCCTACAATGAGCAGTTCTTC. Translating gives CSARDFTGSSYNEQFF.

This clonotype has a handful of counts. The gene calls are TRBV20-1 and TRBJ2-7; D is undetermined. CDR3 length: 15 residues. CDR1 and CDR2 (germline): DFQATT, SNEGSKA (reference sequence). V was trimmed by 2 bases and J by 2 bases, leaving 16 bases between them. This CDR3 is CSARPLRINTYEQYF. The DNA for the CDR3 is TGCAGTGCTAGACCCTTACGGATTAATACCTACGAGCAGTACTTC.

This clonotype was seen repeatedly, ten times or more. This chain links TRBV20-1 with TRBJ2-7; D remains ambiguous. This CDR3 is 11 amino acids long. Trimming pared 0 bases from V and 5 bases from J, leaving 5 bases between. From germline, CDR1 is DFQATT and CDR2 SNEGSKA (reference sequence). The CDR3 protein is CSARDLHEQYF. The CDR3 bases are TGCAGTGCTAGAGATCTCCACGAGCAGTACTTC.

This clonotype came up many times. The rearrangement links TRBV29-1 to TRBJ1-1; 11 bases match TRBD1. Germline CDR1 reads SQVTM; CDR2 reads ANQGSEA. J was trimmed by 11 bases and V by 4 bases; bases with no gene match: 12. This CDR3 has 14 residues. The CDR3 sequence: CSVGGTGGLLEAFF. Written as DNA, the CDR3 is TGCAGCGTTGGGGGGACAGGGGGGCTTTTGGAGGCTTTCTTT.

This clonotype was recorded a few times. V is TRBV11-1 and J is TRBJ2-7, with 11 bases fitting TRBD2. This CDR3 is 16 amino acids long. The ends lost 3 bases at V and 2 bases at J; junction bases unmatched: 6. CDR1 is SGHAT and CDR2 is FQDESV in the germline V gene (reference sequence). The CDR3 protein is CASSLKRLAGPYEQYF. The CDR3 DNA is TGTGCCAGCAGCTTGAAAAGACTAGCGGGACCCTACGAGCAGTACTTC.

The V gene is TRBV6-2 or TRBV6-3, the J gene TRBJ1-5; 7 nucleotides agree with TRBD1. J gave up 2 bases and V 6 bases, and 4 bases lay outside the gene matches. CDR3 length: 14 residues. Germline loops: CDR1 MNHEY, CDR2 SVGEGT. The CDR3 DNA reads as TGTGCCAGCAGCGACCAGGGGGGCAATCAGCCCCAGCATTTT. Protein product: CASSDQGGNQPQHF.

The chain carries TRBV10-3 and TRBJ2-7; D is tentatively TRBD1 or TRBD2 (6 bases each). The V and J ends lost 10 bases and 4 bases respectively, with 14 bases between them. Germline CDR1 is ENHRY and CDR2 is SYGVKD. This CDR3 has 12 amino acids. The CDR3 bases are TGTGCCACGGGGGCCGGAGTATACGAGCAGTACTTC. This codes for CATGAGVYEQYF.

The rearrangement joins TRBV11-2 to TRBJ2-1, with 10 bases fitting TRBD2. CDR3 length equals 17 residues. Germline V gene data show CDR1 as SGHAT and CDR2 as FQNNGV. Trimming cost V 2 bases and J 4 bases; bases outside gene matches: 8. CDR3 sequence (DNA): TGTGCCAGCAGCTTATTTTGGGCTAGCGGGAGTTACAATGAGCAGTTCTTC. Encoded protein: CASSLFWASGSYNEQFF.

This clonotype showed up just a few times. The chain has TRBV4-1 and TRBJ2-7; 7 bases match TRBD2. The V and J ends lost 0 bases and 4 bases, in that order; junction bases with no gene match: 9. There are 16 residues in the CDR3. The germline CDR1 and CDR2 sequences are MGHRA and YSYEKL. CDR3 DNA: TGCGCCAGCAGCCAAGATTGGGCGGGAGCGGTTTACGAGCAGTACTTC. Encoded protein: CASSQDWAGAVYEQYF.

Ten or more counts support this clonotype. This chain links TRBV3-1 with TRBJ2-1; D not resolved. Germline V gives CDR1 LGHDT, CDR2 YNNKEL (reference sequence). The V end lost 5 bases, the J end lost 6 bases, and 5 bases lay between the germline ends. This CDR3 is 11 amino acids long. This CDR3 is CASSWSNEQFF. The CDR3 region has the DNA TGTGCCAGCAGCTGGAGCAATGAGCAGTTCTTC.

The V gene is TRBV12-3 or TRBV12-4, the J gene TRBJ2-1, with D unclear. V dropped 3 bases and J dropped 7 bases, with 13 bases sitting between them. This CDR3 comprises 14 residues. CDR3 sequence: CASSLSSRWNEQFF. The CDR3 nucleotides are TGTGCCAGCAGTTTGTCGAGTCGGTGGAATGAGCAGTTCTTC.

The sample holds a few counts of this clonotype. This sequence joins TRBV19 and TRBJ1-5; 9 bases are shared with TRBD1. Trimming took 4 bases from V and 7 from J; bases not matched to a gene: 11. The CDR3 sequence is 16 residues long. Looked up from germline, CDR1 is LNHDA and CDR2 is SQIVND (reference sequence). The CDR3 region has the DNA TGTGCCAGTAGTACCACCGGGGGACAGGGAAGGCAGCCCCAGCATTTT. Protein sequence: CASSTTGGQGRQPQHF.

The sample holds one count of this clonotype. Just one base apart from a much larger clone, this may be a read error. The genes are TRBV2 and TRBJ2-1, with TRBD2 as a possible D gene (5 bases). Germline V lookup: CDR1 SNHLY, CDR2 FYNNEI. This CDR3 has 18 amino acids. The CDR3 DNA sequence: TGTGCTAACGCACCCCTAAACCCAAGACCAGCGGAATACAATGAGCAGTTCTTC. Its protein product is CANAPLNPRPAEYNEQFF. Based on the CDR3 plus reference TRBV2 and TRBJ2-1, the full variable domain is EPEVTQTPSHQVTQMGQEVILRCVPISNHLYFYWYRQILGQKVEFLVSFYNNEISEKSEIFDDQFSVERPDGSNFTLKIRSTKLEDSAMYFCANAPLNPRPAEYNEQFFGPGTRLTVL.